This TCR beta chain is from a study of OX40 agonist ivuxolimab in advanced cancers. Study overall: Of mixed ages from about 20 to 90 and averaging 60 years, the group was 65% to 85% male.

Broader study findings: The study observed clonal expansion of CD4+ and CD8+ blood T cells by week 6 at 0.1 to 3.0 mg/kg. Among T cells, CD8+ cells averaged more expanded clones than CD4+ cells.

TCRdb's copy holds only in-frame clones and misses some; the assay was immunoSEQ multiplex PCR. The table includes under 70,000 clones, approximately 84% detected once. After removal of 4 bases from V and 7 bases from J, the junction contained 17 bases not matched to a gene. CDR1 and CDR2 from the germline V gene are SGHRS and YFSETQ. The CDR3 covers 18 residues. This clone appeared a few times. Its specificity is not known. The sequence was collected from an adult with an advanced solid tumor such as melanoma, head and neck, liver or kidney cancer. The starting material was CD4+ or CD8+ T cells sorted from blood, obtained in a trial of the OX40 agonist ivuxolimab. The chain employs TRBV5-1 and TRBJ1-2; 12 nucleotides line up with TRBD1. For the CDR3, the DNA is TGCGCCAGCAGCCCTAACCTTGGACCGGGACAGGGGGCGCGTGGCTACACCTTC. Translation gives CASSPNLGPGQGARGYTF. Full variable domain (outside the CDR3, taken from reference TRBV5-1 and TRBJ1-2): KAGVTQTPRYLIKTRGQQVTLSCSPISGHRSVSWYQQTPGQGLQFLFEYFSETQRNKGNFPGRFSGRQFSNSRSEMNVSTLELGDSALYLCASSPNLGPGQGARGYTFGSGTRLTVV.